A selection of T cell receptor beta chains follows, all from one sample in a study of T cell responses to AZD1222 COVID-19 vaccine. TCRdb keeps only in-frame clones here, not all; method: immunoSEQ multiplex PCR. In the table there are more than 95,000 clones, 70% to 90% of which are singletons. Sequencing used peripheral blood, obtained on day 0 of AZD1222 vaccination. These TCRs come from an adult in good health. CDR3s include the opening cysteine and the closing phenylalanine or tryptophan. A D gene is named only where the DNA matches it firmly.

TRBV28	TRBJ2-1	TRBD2	TGTGCCAGCAGTACACTAGCGGGCCCGTACAATGAGCAGTTCTTC	CASSTLAGPYNEQFF
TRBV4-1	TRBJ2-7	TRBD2	TGCGCCAGCAGCCGAGGGACAGATTTCGGACTAGCGAGTGAGGAGCAGTACTTC	CASSRGTDFGLASEEQYF
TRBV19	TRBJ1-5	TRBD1	TGTGCCAGTAGGACAGGGGCCCTTCAGCCCCAGCATTTT	CASRTGALQPQHF
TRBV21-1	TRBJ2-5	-	TGTGCCAGCAGCCCTCACGTGGAAGAGACCCAGTACTTC	CASSPHVEETQYF
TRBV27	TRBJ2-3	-	TGTGCCAGCAGTTTCCTCCTAGCAACGGAGCGAGATACGCAGTATTTT	CASSFLLATERDTQYF
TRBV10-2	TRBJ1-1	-	TGCGCCAGCAGTGAAACTGAGAACACTGAAGCTTTCTTT	CASSETENTEAFF
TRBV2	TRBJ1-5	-	TGTGCCAGCAGTGAATGGGCCTCAATTCCCCAGCCCCAGCATTTT	CASSEWASIPQPQHF
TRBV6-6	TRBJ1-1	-	TGTGCCAGCAGCCCTCGGAGTCCGTTTTACACTGAAGCTTTCTTT	CASSPRSPFYTEAFF
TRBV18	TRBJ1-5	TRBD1	TGTGCCAGCTCACCACACCCCGGGACAGGGAATCAGCCCCAGCATTTT	CASSPHPGTGNQPQHF
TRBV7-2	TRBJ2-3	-	TGTGCCAGCAGCTTGGTACCGGTCGGATACGATACGCAGTATTTT	CASSLVPVGYDTQYF